This T cell receptor (beta chain) was recovered during a study of post-analysis software for immune sequencing data. Whole-study results and caveats: Controls showed lower frequencies than patients for roughly 5 TRBV segments, and TRBV5-6, TRBV5-1 and TRBV20-1 were among these.

The CDR3 consists of 20 residues. Germline V gene sequence: CDR1 SGDLS, CDR2 YYNGEE. V shed 4 bases and J 3 bases; nucleotides not matched to a gene: 20. Note on this clonotype: Its antigen remains unknown.

Prepared TCR beta cDNA libraries contained unique molecular identifiers. TCRdb independently ran MiXCR on the PCR reads; one entry per CDR3 protein. The profile covers more than 500,000 distinct CDR3 sequences, with approximately 34% appearing a single time and approximately 5.4% taken by the ten largest. The clonotype originates from a girl younger than 18 with multiple sclerosis. The genes are TRBV9 and TRBJ2-3; TRBD1 agrees at 10 bases. The sequencing sample was made of blood. CDR3 in DNA: TGTGCCAGCAGCCCCAGGGGGACAGGGGTGAAGGAGCTAGGGACAGATACGCAGTATTTT. It translates to CASSPRGTGVKELGTDTQYF.